This note documents a single TCR beta chain sequence. Its matching antigen is unknown. This specimen belongs to a study of memory B cells and T cells in multiple sclerosis. Study observations and caveats: Shared clonotype counts depended on differing compartment clone-set sizes and were normalized.

The assay was immunoSEQ multiplex PCR, and TCRdb's table has in-frame clones only and misses some. The sample holds 10,000 to 15,000 clones; 80% to 90% are singletons and the top ten take less than 3%. The CDR3 has 13 amino acids. V lost 1 base, J lost 6 bases, and 4 bases lay in between. CDR1 is SGHNT and CDR2 is YENEEA in the germline V gene. Separate sequencing covered autoproliferating (CFSE-dim) and non-proliferating (CFSE-high) T cells from stimulus-free culture. Cultures began with about 4.6x10^7 CFSE-labeled PBMCs, unstimulated for 6 to 8 days, with replicate wells pooled. CFSE at about 0.5 uM labeled the PBMCs, which were then cultured unstimulated.

This clonotype was obtained from a human donor with multiple sclerosis. Sequencing was done on a sample of PBMCs from blood kept in culture. The chain has TRBV11-3 and TRBJ1-6; D not resolved. The CDR3 protein is CASSLGPNSPLHF. Here the CDR3 DNA reads TGTGCCAGCAGCTTAGGTCCTAATTCACCCCTCCACTTT.